Given below is one T cell receptor beta chain in context. V gave up 8 bases and J gave up 0 bases; unmatched junction bases: 10. The V gene's germline CDR1 is SGHTA and CDR2 FQGNSA. The CDR3 sequence is 16 residues long. Only in-frame clones appear in the TCRdb table, and some are missing; sequencing was by immunoSEQ multiplex PCR. The sample consists of around 100,000 clones, around 90% of them appearing once. The data are from a study of blood T cell repertoires in COVID-19. Study-wide background: Sources were T cells, B-cell-depleted T cells, or PBMCs; the material itself was cDNA or gDNA.

The clonotype was recovered from a man aged 65-85 years with acute or convalescent COVID-19. The material sequenced was peripheral blood. The gene calls are TRBV7-2 and TRBJ1-3, with 7 bases that match TRBD1. The CDR3 region is CASGNRGTVSGNTIYF. The CDR3 coding sequence is TGTGCCAGCGGAAATCGCGGGACAGTCTCTGGAAACACCATATATTTT.